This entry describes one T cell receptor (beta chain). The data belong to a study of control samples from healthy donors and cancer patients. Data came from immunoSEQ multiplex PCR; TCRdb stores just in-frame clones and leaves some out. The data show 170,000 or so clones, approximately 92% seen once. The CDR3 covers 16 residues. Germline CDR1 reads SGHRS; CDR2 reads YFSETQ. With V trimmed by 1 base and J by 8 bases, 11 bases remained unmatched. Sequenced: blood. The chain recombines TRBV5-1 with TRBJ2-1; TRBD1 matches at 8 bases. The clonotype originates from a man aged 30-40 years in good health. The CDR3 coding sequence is TGCGCCAGCAGCTTGTACACCGGACAGGGAAGGGATGAGCAGTTCTTC. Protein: CASSLYTGQGRDEQFF. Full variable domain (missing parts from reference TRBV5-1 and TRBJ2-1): KAGVTQTPRYLIKTRGQQVTLSCSPISGHRSVSWYQQTPGQGLQFLFEYFSETQRNKGNFPGRFSGRQFSNSRSEMNVSTLELGDSALYLCASSLYTGQGRDEQFFGPGTRLTVL.